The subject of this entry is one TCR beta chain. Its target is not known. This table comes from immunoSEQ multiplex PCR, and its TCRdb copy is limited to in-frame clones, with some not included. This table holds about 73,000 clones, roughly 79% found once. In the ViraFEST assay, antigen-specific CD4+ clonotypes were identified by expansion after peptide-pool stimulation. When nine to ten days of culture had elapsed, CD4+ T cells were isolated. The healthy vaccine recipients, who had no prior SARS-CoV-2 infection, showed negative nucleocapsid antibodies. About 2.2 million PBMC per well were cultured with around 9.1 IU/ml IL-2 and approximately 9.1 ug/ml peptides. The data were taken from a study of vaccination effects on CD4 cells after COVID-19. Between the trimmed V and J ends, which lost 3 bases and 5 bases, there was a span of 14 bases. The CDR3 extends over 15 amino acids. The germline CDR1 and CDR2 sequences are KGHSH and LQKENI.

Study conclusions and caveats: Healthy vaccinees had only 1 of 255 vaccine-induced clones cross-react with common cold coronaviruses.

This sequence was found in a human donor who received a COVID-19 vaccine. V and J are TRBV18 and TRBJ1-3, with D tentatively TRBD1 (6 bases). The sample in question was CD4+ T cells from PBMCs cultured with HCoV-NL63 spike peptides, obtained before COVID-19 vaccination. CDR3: CASSPEGVSRNTIYF. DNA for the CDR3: TGTGCCAGCTCACCGGAGGGGGTGAGCCGAAACACCATATATTTT.